A single sample gave rise to the 9 T cell receptor beta chains below, sequenced in a study of T cells in Graves' hyperthyroidism and ophthalmopathy. RNA transcripts yielded amplified TCR beta CDR3 regions. The primer set for the first-round RT-PCR of the TCR CDR3 was HTBI. Using its own MiXCR run on the multiplex PCR reads, TCRdb lists one record per CDR3 protein. The data hold approximately 610,000 distinct CDR3 sequences, with roughly 15% observed a single time. Sequencing used blood. The receptors stem from a woman aged 40 to 49 with Graves' ophthalmopathy.

This clonotype was seen more than once but under ten times. A much larger clone differs by one base, so this may be a read error. The chain recombines TRBV6-9 with TRBJ2-7, with 14 bases lining up with TRBD2. Germline V gives CDR1 MNHGY, CDR2 SVAAGI. The CDR3 is made up of 19 amino acids. The CDR3 DNA reads TGTGCCGGCAGTTTCCCCAGACTAGCGGGAGGGGTAATAGGCTACGAGCAGTACTTC. Protein: CAGSFPRLAGGVIGYEQYF.

This clonotype was counted many times. This chain uses TRBV6-2 or TRBV6-3 with TRBJ1-1; D unclear. The ends were cut back, 3 bases at V and 8 bases at J, with 10 bases in the middle. The CDR3 length is 12 residues. CDR1 is MNHEY, CDR2 SVGEGT, per germline. CDR3 nucleotide sequence: TGTGCCAGCAGTTATATGGGTCGAGAAGCTTTCTTT. Protein product: CASSYMGREAFF.

Ten or more counts support this clonotype. This rearrangement joins TRBV24-1 to TRBJ2-7; D call uncertain. The V gene lost 9 bases and the J gene lost 4 bases, with 9 bases spanning the gap. The CDR3 is made up of 11 amino acids. Germline CDR1 KGHDR, CDR2 SFDVKD. CDR3 loop: CATWPWYEQYF. As DNA, the CDR3 is TGTGCCACCTGGCCATGGTACGAGCAGTACTTC.

This clonotype was seen many times. The rearrangement links TRBV11-1 to TRBJ1-1, with D possibly TRBD1 on 6 matching bases. The V end lost 3 bases, the J end lost 7 bases, and 15 bases lay between the germline ends. Germline V lookup: CDR1 SGHAT, CDR2 FQDESV (reference sequence). CDR3 length: 14 amino acids. CDR3 coding DNA: TGTGCCAGCAGCTTTAATCCACAGGGCAGTGAAGCTTTCTTT. It specifies CASSFNPQGSEAFF. The complete variable domain, with remaining parts taken from reference TRBV11-1 and TRBJ1-1, reads EAEVAQSPRYKITEKSQAVAFWCDPISGHATLYWYRQILGQGPELLVQFQDESVVDDSQLPKDRFSAERLKGVDSTLKIQPAELGDSAMYLCASSFNPQGSEAFFGQGTRLTVV.

This clonotype has ten or more counts. This rearrangement joins TRBV19 to TRBJ1-5; a possible D gene is TRBD1 (5 bases). Trimming left V 5 bases short and J 2 bases short, with 10 bases between. Looked up from germline, CDR1 is LNHDA and CDR2 is SQIVND (reference sequence). This CDR3 region has 14 residues. The CDR3 is CASSVTGGNQPQHF. The CDR3 region has the DNA TGTGCCAGTAGTGTCACAGGAGGCAATCAGCCCCAGCATTTT.

There are many counts of this clonotype. The chain recombines TRBV11-2 with TRBJ1-2, with TRBD1 identical over 9 bases. The germline V gene has CDR1 SGHAT and CDR2 FQNNGV. The V segment lost 5 bases and the J segment 6 bases; nucleotides outside the gene matches: 4. The CDR3 is 13 amino acids. The CDR3 nucleotides read TGTGCCAGCAGCAGGGACAGGGCAGATGGCTACACCTTC. This gives the protein CASSRDRADGYTF.

The table lists this clonotype with many counts. The genes are TRBV27 and TRBJ1-1; D not certain. V lost 3 bases to trimming and J lost 5 bases, with 10 bases between them. CDR3 length: 13 amino acids. CDR1 and CDR2 from the germline V gene are MNHEY and SMNVEV (reference sequence). CDR3 sequence reads: CASSFTGETEAFF. The CDR3 coding sequence is TGTGCCAGCAGTTTTACGGGAGAAACTGAAGCTTTCTTT.

This clonotype was seen many times. The chain combines TRBV12-3 or TRBV12-4 with TRBJ1-2, with a tentative D call TRBD1 (5 bases). The CDR3 has 12 residues. The V end was cut by 6 bases, the J end by 4 bases, with 9 bases between. Here the CDR3 DNA reads TGTGCCAGCAGCTCGGACACCTATGGCTACACCTTC. It encodes CASSSDTYGYTF.

This clonotype was recorded at least ten times. One end of the junction fails to match germline, which may point to a read error. This chain uses TRBV12-5 with TRBJ1-2, with 9 bases that match TRBD1. CDR1 and CDR2 from the germline V gene are LGHNT and FRNRAP. The CDR3 runs to 13 residues. CDR3 in amino acids: CASGLGQGIGYTF. The CDR3 DNA reads as TGTGCTAGTGGCTTGGGACAGGGCATCGGCTACACCTTC.